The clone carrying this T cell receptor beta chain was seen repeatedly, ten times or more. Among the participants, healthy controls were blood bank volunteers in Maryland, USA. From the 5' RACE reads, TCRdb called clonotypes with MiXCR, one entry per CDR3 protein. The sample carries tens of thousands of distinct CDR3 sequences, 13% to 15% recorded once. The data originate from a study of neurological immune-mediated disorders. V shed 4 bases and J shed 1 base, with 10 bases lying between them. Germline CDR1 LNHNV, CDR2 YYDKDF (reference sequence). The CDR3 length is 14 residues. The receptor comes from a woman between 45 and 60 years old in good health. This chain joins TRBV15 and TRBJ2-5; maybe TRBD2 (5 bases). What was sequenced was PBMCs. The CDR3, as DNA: TGTGCCACCAGCACGGGGTACCTCCAAGAGACCCAGTACTTC. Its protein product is CATSTGYLQETQYF.